This T cell receptor beta chain was recovered during a study of PD-L1 blockade in urothelial cancer. Germline CDR1 is MNHEY and CDR2 is SVGAGI. Deletions cut 7 bases from V and 7 bases from J, with 16 bases between. The CDR3 covers 13 residues. All patients handed over anywhere from 1 to 8 samples, pretreatment and on-treatment. The table came from immunoSEQ multiplex PCR; TCRdb's copy has only in-frame clones and leaves some out. The table includes tens of thousands of clones, 80% to 85% detected once. The chain recombines TRBV6-5 with TRBJ1-2, with D maybe TRBD1 (6 bases). This TCR was sampled from a man over 45 with urothelial cancer. Sequenced here: PBMCs, sampled around atezolizumab (anti-PD-L1) treatment. The CDR3 loop reads CASKGARGRGYTF. The CDR3 DNA follows: TGTGCCAGCAAAGGGGCCAGGGGACGTGGCTACACCTTC.